This passage covers 18 T cell receptor beta chains from one sample sequenced in a study of blood T cell repertoires in COVID-19 (dated by TCRdb to 2018 to 2020). The library relied on the immunoSEQ multiplex PCR assay. TCRdb provides this immuneACCESS table in a form limited to in-frame rearrangements. Some clones are lacking; in checked studies, under half of them reflect an unresolved V gene, and why the rest are absent is not known. In all, the sample holds about 120,000 clones, and more than 70% of those were seen once. The top ten hold about 3% of the sample. The sequenced sample was peripheral blood. These receptor sequences come from a woman between 50 and 59 years old with acute or convalescent COVID-19.

In this sample, this clone turned up a few times. The chain employs TRBV18 and TRBJ2-1, with 8 bases lining up with TRBD1. Trimming removed 4 bases from V and 9 bases from J; junction bases left unmatched: 2. Germline CDR1 reads KGHSH; CDR2 reads LQKENI. The CDR3 loop spans 12 amino acids. CDR3 loop: CASSLQGGEQFF. The CDR3 DNA follows: TGTGCCAGCTCACTACAGGGGGGTGAGCAGTTCTTC.

The rearrangement joins TRBV6-2 or TRBV6-3 to TRBJ2-7; 9 bases map to TRBD2. CDR3 length: 15 amino acids. V dropped 5 bases and J dropped 3; count of bases not matched to a gene: 8. Germline V lookup: CDR1 MNHEY, CDR2 SVGEGT. CDR3 sequence (DNA): TGTGCCAGCAGTACAATAGCGGGAGCTGACTACGAGCAGTACTTC. Its protein is CASSTIAGADYEQYF.

The sample holds one count of this clone. This sequence joins TRBV18 and TRBJ1-5, with a weak D call TRBD1 (5 bases). This CDR3 contains 16 residues. Per germline, CDR1 KGHSH and CDR2 LQKENI. With 1 base removed from V and 4 bases from J, the gap between germline ends came to 14 bases. The CDR3 coding sequence is TGTGCCAGCTCACCACAGGGGTCAACCCCGAATCAGCCCCAGCATTTT. The encoded protein is CASSPQGSTPNQPQHF. The variable domain in full, completed from reference TRBV18 and TRBJ1-5, reads NAGVMQNPRHLVRRRGQEARLRCSPMKGHSHVYWYRQLPEEGLKFMVYLQKENIIDESGMPKERFSAEFPKEGPSILRIQQVVRGDSAAYFCASSPQGSTPNQPQHFGDGTRLSIL.

V usage is TRBV29-1 and J usage is TRBJ2-7; 8 bases align to TRBD1. The CDR3 loop spans 13 amino acids. The ends lost 4 bases at V and 6 bases at J; junction bases unmatched: 8. CDR1 SQVTM and CDR2 ANQGSEA come from the germline V gene. CDR3: CSVAPQDRAEQYF. The CDR3 coding sequence is TGCAGCGTTGCACCCCAGGACAGGGCCGAGCAGTACTTC.

J is TRBJ2-7 and V is TRBV15; 7 bases are shared with TRBD1. J lost 2 bases, V lost 5 bases, and 6 bases had no gene match. Germline V gene lookup returns CDR1 LNHNV and CDR2 YYDKDF (reference sequence). This CDR3 comprises 14 residues. This CDR3 reads CATSLMQGAYEQYF. Here the CDR3 DNA reads TGTGCCACCAGCCTAATGCAGGGGGCCTACGAGCAGTACTTC.

About this clone: Other DNA sequences from this sample encode an identical CDR3 as well. This sequence joins TRBV24-1 and TRBJ2-3, with 8 bases identical to TRBD2. The germline V gene has CDR1 KGHDR and CDR2 SFDVKD. CDR3 length equals 16 residues. The J segment lost 0 bases and the V segment lost 3 bases, leaving 4 bases of the junction unmatched. The CDR3 region has the DNA TGTGCCACCAGTGATCCCCTAGCGGGCAGCACAGATACGCAGTATTTT. It yields the protein CATSDPLAGSTDTQYF.

The rearrangement joins TRBV19 to TRBJ1-4; a weak D match, TRBD1 (5 bases). V lost 5 bases, J lost 1 base, and 14 bases lay in between. The CDR3 is made up of 16 amino acids. Germline assignment: CDR1 LNHDA and CDR2 SQIVND (reference sequence). The CDR3 is CASSGGRARTNEKLFF. CDR3 DNA: TGTGCCAGTAGTGGCGGCAGGGCGAGAACTAATGAAAAACTGTTTTTT.

This clone came up a few times. The chain employs TRBV5-8 and TRBJ1-2; TRBD1 matches 7 bases. V trimming: 1 base; J trimming: 4 bases; junction bases outside the gene matches: 10. The CDR3 is made up of 16 amino acids. Germline CDR1 reads SGHTS; CDR2 reads YDEGEE. CDR3: CASSLLVEGGIYGYTF. The CDR3 nucleotides read TGTGCCAGCAGCTTGTTGGTAGAAGGGGGCATCTATGGCTACACCTTC.

V gene TRBV5-1 combines with J gene TRBJ2-5; the match to TRBD2 covers 10 bases. This CDR3 comprises 16 residues. V shed 0 bases and J 5 bases; nucleotides not matched to a gene: 7. Germline CDR1 reads SGHRS; CDR2 reads YFSETQ. DNA for the CDR3: TGCGCCAGCAGCTTGGGAGCGGGAGGGCGTCTGGAGACCCAGTACTTC. Its protein is CASSLGAGGRLETQYF.

This clone was observed a handful of times. The gene calls are TRBV9 and TRBJ2-1; 10 bases map to TRBD2. This CDR3 has 15 residues. Germline V gene lookup returns CDR1 SGDLS and CDR2 YYNGEE. The ends lost 0 bases at V and 10 bases at J; junction bases unmatched: 7. The CDR3 here is CASSVASSGSGEQFF. CDR3 DNA: TGTGCCAGCAGCGTAGCGTCTAGCGGGAGCGGCGAGCAGTTCTTC. The complete variable domain, with remaining parts taken from reference TRBV9 and TRBJ2-1, reads DSGVTQTPKHLITATGQRVTLRCSPRSGDLSVYWYQQSLDQGLQFLIQYYNGEERAKGNILERFSAQQFPDLHSELNLSSLELGDSALYFCASSVASSGSGEQFFGPGTRLTVL.

The rearrangement uses TRBV27 and TRBJ2-2; the match to TRBD2 covers 9 bases. Germline V CDR1 and CDR2: MNHEY, SMNVEV (reference sequence). J lost 4 bases, V lost 1 base, and 7 bases had no gene match. This CDR3 spans 17 amino acids. CDR3 sequence: CASSLYGAGGATGELFF. As DNA, the CDR3 is TGTGCCAGCAGTTTATATGGTGCGGGAGGGGCCACCGGGGAGCTGTTTTTT.

The V call is TRBV12-3 or TRBV12-4, the J call TRBJ1-6, with D possibly being TRBD1 (5 bases). Trimming removed 6 bases at V and 7 bases at J, with 10 bases between. There are 13 residues in the CDR3. The CDR3 bases are TGTGCCAGCAGCATCAAGGGGAATTCACCCCTCCACTTT. This encodes CASSIKGNSPLHF.

V usage is TRBV10-3 and J usage is TRBJ2-2; 11 nucleotides match TRBD2. The CDR3 contains 17 residues. Germline-derived CDR1 and CDR2 are ENHRY and SYGVKD. The V and J ends lost 2 bases and 0 bases, in that order; junction bases with no gene match: 2. The DNA of the CDR3 is TGTGCCATCAGTGAGGGGACTAGCGGTGCGAACACCGGGGAGCTGTTTTTT. Protein sequence: CAISEGTSGANTGELFF.

This clone has a count of ten or more. CDR3 in DNA: TGTGCCAGCAGCCCAGTAGCGGCAAACACCGGGGAGCTGTTTTTT. It codes for CASSPVAANTGELFF. The V and J genes are TRBV7-9 and TRBJ2-2, with a possible D match to TRBD2 (6 bases). CDR1 SEHNR and CDR2 FQNEAQ come from the germline V gene (reference sequence). The CDR3 extends over 15 amino acids. Trimming left V 5 bases short and J 2 bases short, with 12 bases between.

This clone occurred once. This rearrangement joins TRBV6-5 to TRBJ1-2, with D perhaps TRBD1 (5 bases). Germline CDR1 and CDR2: MNHEY and SVGAGI. This CDR3 contains 13 residues. V lost 6 bases, J lost 2 bases, and 10 bases lay in between. The CDR3 sequence: CASRQDLNYGYTF. The CDR3 coding sequence is TGTGCCAGCAGACAGGACCTAAACTATGGCTACACCTTC.

The chain couples TRBV19 to TRBJ2-1; TRBD2 agrees at 7 bases. The ends lost 3 bases at V and 9 bases at J; junction bases unmatched: 8. The CDR3 spans 14 residues. CDR1 and CDR2 from the germline V gene are LNHDA and SQIVND (reference sequence). This chain's CDR3 is CASSMPGGMREQFF. In DNA, the CDR3 is TGTGCCAGTAGTATGCCGGGGGGTATGCGTGAGCAGTTCTTC. The full variable domain, its missing parts supplied by reference TRBV19 and TRBJ2-1, is DGGITQSPKYLFRKEGQNVTLSCEQNLNHDAMYWYRQDPGQGLRLIYYSQIVNDFQKGDIAEGYSVSREKKESFPLTVTSAQKNPTAFYLCASSMPGGMREQFFGPGTRLTVL.

This clone has just a few counts. Other nucleotide sequences from this sample produce the same CDR3. The chain recombines TRBV28 with TRBJ2-7, with D perhaps TRBD1 (5 bases). The CDR3 consists of 12 residues. Per the germline V gene, CDR1 is MDHEN and CDR2 is SYDVKM. With 6 bases removed from V and 2 bases from J, the gap between germline ends came to 8 bases. The CDR3 spells CASSTTAYEQYF. As DNA, the CDR3 is TGTGCCAGCAGCACGACAGCCTACGAGCAGTACTTC.

The genes are TRBV7-9 and TRBJ2-1, with a weak D call TRBD1 (5 bases). CDR3 size: 12 residues. The germline V gene has CDR1 SEHNR and CDR2 FQNEAQ (reference sequence). V dropped 7 bases and J dropped 8 bases, with 12 bases sitting between them. Here the CDR3 DNA reads TGTGCCAGCACCAGAACAGGCGATGAGCAGTTCTTC. Translation gives CASTRTGDEQFF. Combining the CDR3 with reference TRBV7-9 and TRBJ2-1 gives the whole variable domain DTGVSQNPRHKITKRGQNVTFRCDPISEHNRLYWYRQTLGQGPEFLTYFQNEAQLEKSRLLSDRFSAERPKGSFSTLEIQRTEQGDSAMYLCASTRTGDEQFFGPGTRLTVL.